This TCR beta chain derives from a study of kidney transplant recipient with SARS-CoV-2 infection. This clonotype has a count of ten or more. MiXCR was run by TCRdb on the reads, yielding one entry per CDR3 protein. The sample consists of 200,000 to 300,000 distinct CDR3 sequences, roughly 26% of them appearing once. CDR3 length: 15 residues. V was clipped by 4 bases and J by 0 bases; unmatched bases: 6. The germline gives CDR1 SGHTA, CDR2 FQGNSA. This specimen was a blood sample, taken at baseline and on approximately day 120 from a kidney transplant recipient. This receptor was identified in a male patient aged 25-45 years who had COVID-19 and was a kidney transplant recipient. Some of the T cells may derive from the graft donor. This rearrangement joins TRBV7-2 to TRBJ2-7; TRBD1 aligns across 7 bases. The CDR3 DNA follows: TGTGCCAGCAGCTCCCCCAGGGGGAGCTCCTACGAGCAGTACTTC. This sequence encodes CASSSPRGSSYEQYF. The full variable domain, rest sourced from reference TRBV7-2 and TRBJ2-7, is GAGVSQSPSNKVTEKGKDVELRCDPISGHTALYWYRQSLGQGLEFLIYFQGNSAPDKSGLPSDRFSAERTGGSVSTLTIQRTQQEDSAVYLCASSSPRGSSYEQYFGPGTRLTVT.